These 6 T cell receptor beta chains were all obtained from the same sample, sequenced in a study of early T cells in non-severe SARS-CoV-2 infection. TCRdb re-called the 5' RACE reads with MiXCR, one entry per CDR3 protein. The sample has tens of thousands of distinct CDR3 sequences; roughly 8.7% are singletons. This specimen consisted of whole blood, obtained at baseline. The source of these receptors is an adult who was a healthcare worker with PCR-confirmed SARS-CoV-2 infection or an uninfected control (not recorded which).

CDR3: CASSFLAGGQNEQFF. The CDR3 coding sequence is TGTGCCAGCAGTTTCCTAGCGGGGGGGCAGAATGAGCAGTTCTTC. The genes are TRBV12-3 or TRBV12-4 and TRBJ2-1, with 12 bases that match TRBD2. With V trimmed by 3 bases and J by 7 bases, 4 bases remained unmatched. The CDR3 totals 15 residues.

This chain links TRBV18 with TRBJ1-1, with 8 nucleotides matching TRBD1. This CDR3 contains 16 residues. V lost 5 bases and J lost 5; bases outside the gene matches: 13. CDR1 and CDR2 from the germline V gene are KGHSH and LQKENI. CDR3 loop: CASSSIPGQEKTEAFF. CDR3 DNA sequence: TGTGCCAGCTCATCCATACCGGGACAGGAAAAGACTGAAGCTTTCTTT.

Ten or more counts support this clonotype. The gene calls are TRBV11-3 and TRBJ2-1, with D perhaps TRBD2 (6 bases). V gave up 4 bases and J gave up 3 bases, with 25 bases separating them. Germline values: CDR1 SGHNT, CDR2 YENEEA. CDR3 length: 19 residues. CDR3 nucleotide sequence: TGTGCCAGCAGCTCTGGGGCGGGATCGAGCGTACGACGCTACAATGAGCAGTTCTTC. Translation gives CASSSGAGSSVRRYNEQFF.

V gene TRBV29-1 combines with J gene TRBJ1-1, with D perhaps TRBD1 (6 bases). With 6 bases removed from V and 7 bases from J, the gap between germline ends came to 24 bases. Germline loops: CDR1 SQVTM, CDR2 ANQGSEA. The CDR3 sequence is 15 residues long. The CDR3, as DNA: TGCAGCGTGGGCGCCGTATGGGACAAAAGGAGTGAAGCTTTCTTT. Its translation is CSVGAVWDKRSEAFF.

The sample holds a few counts of this clonotype. The gene calls are TRBV19 and TRBJ1-5; D call uncertain. Germline CDR1 is LNHDA and CDR2 is SQIVND (reference sequence). Trimming took off 1 base at V and 0 bases at J, with 10 bases between the two ends. The CDR3 spans 16 residues. The CDR3 region is CASSIVTGYSNQPQHF. In nucleotides, the CDR3 is TGTGCCAGTAGTATAGTAACGGGTTATAGCAATCAGCCCCAGCATTTT.

This clonotype occurred many times. V and J are TRBV19 and TRBJ2-1, with D hard to call. CDR3 length: 14 residues. Trimming removed 4 bases at V and 3 bases at J, with 10 bases between. CDR1 is LNHDA and CDR2 is SQIVND in the germline V gene (reference sequence). CDR3 DNA sequence: TGTGCCAGTAGTAAGAAGGCGGTCTACAATGAGCAGTTCTTC. Amino acids: CASSKKAVYNEQFF.